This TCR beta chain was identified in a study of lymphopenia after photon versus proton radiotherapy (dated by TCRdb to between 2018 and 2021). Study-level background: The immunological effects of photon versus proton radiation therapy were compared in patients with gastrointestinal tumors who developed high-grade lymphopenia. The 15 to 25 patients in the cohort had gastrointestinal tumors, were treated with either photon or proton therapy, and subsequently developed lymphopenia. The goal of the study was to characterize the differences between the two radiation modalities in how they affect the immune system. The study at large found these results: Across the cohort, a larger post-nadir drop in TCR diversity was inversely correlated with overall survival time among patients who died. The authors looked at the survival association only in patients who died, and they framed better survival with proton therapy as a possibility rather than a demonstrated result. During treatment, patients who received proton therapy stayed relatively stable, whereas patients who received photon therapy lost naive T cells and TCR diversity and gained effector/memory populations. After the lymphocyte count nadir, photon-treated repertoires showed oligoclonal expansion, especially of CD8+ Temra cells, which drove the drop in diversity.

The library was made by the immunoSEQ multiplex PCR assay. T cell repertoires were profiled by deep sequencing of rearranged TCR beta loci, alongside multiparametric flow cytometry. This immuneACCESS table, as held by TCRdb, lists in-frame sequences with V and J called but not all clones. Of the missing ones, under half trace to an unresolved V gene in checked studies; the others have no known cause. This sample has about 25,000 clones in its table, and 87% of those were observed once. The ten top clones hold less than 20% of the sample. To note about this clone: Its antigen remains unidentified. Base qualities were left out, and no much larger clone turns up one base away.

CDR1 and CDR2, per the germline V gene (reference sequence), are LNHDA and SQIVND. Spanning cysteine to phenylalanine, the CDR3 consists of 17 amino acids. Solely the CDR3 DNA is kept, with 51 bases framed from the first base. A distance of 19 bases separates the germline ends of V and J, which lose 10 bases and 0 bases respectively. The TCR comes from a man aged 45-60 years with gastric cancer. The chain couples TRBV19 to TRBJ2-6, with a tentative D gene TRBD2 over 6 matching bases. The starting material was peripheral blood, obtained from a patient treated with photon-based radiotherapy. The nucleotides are TGTGCCACCCAGCGGGCGGATATACCCTCTGGGGCCAACGTCCTGACTTTC. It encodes CATQRADIPSGANVLTF.